This T cell receptor (beta chain) was observed in a study of T cells after yellow fever vaccination. The wider study: With SMART-Seq v4 Ultra Low Input, the fractions containing low cell numbers were prepared.

General study results and limits: Abundant clonotypes from the bulk population could contaminate FACS-sorted repertoires. By day 5 rather than day 15, the secondary response had peaked, though it was weaker.

TCRdb recomputed calls from the 5' RACE reads with MiXCR, one row per CDR3 protein. The sample gives about 260,000 distinct CDR3 sequences, approximately 3.5% of which show up once; around a fifth is in the top ten. Germline-derived CDR1 and CDR2 are SGHKS and YYEKEE (reference sequence). The trim removed 4 bases at V and 7 bases at J, leaving 10 bases unmatched. The CDR3 consists of 14 residues. About this clonotype: Its antigen is as yet unknown. Possible read error: a much larger clone is one base away.

The rearrangement links TRBV5-5 to TRBJ2-5; 7 nucleotides match TRBD2. Sample: PBMCs, taken 15 days after the yellow fever booster vaccination. This TCR came from a man between 18 and 35 years old who received the YFV17D yellow fever vaccine. The CDR3 region is CASSLGGDEGTQYF. DNA for the CDR3: TGTGCCAGCAGCCTTGGGGGGGACGAAGGGACCCAGTACTTC.